This T cell receptor beta chain was documented in a study of blood T cell repertoires in COVID-19. The CDR3 has 16 amino acids. V lost 0 bases, J lost 0 bases, and 2 bases stayed unmatched. The germline V gene has CDR1 LNHNV and CDR2 YYDKDF (reference sequence). Per the original data handling: Amplifying reference gene primers gave estimates of nucleated cell counts. Libraries were prepared by immunoSEQ multiplex PCR; TCRdb keeps only in-frame clonotypes and omits some of them. Clonal size and the V and J genes are those of that table, whereas D and trimming came from the DNA. The table lists roughly 150,000 clones, over 75% of them singletons.

The clonotype comes from a woman aged 40 to 50 with acute or convalescent COVID-19. This chain connects TRBV15 to TRBJ2-1, with 7 bases lining up with TRBD2. The material sequenced was peripheral blood. CDR3 nucleotide sequence: TGTGCCACCAGCAGAGAGGGCGGGGGCTCCTACAATGAGCAGTTCTTC. Residues: CATSREGGGSYNEQFF.